The 30 T cell receptor beta chains listed next were all sequenced from one sample in a study of OX40 agonist ivuxolimab in advanced cancers. Sequenced by immunoSEQ multiplex PCR; TCRdb stores in-frame clones only, minus some. Among about 40,000 clones, around 82% were seen once, and the ten largest hold approximately 1.8%. This specimen consisted of CD4+ or CD8+ T cells sorted from blood, obtained in a trial of the OX40 agonist ivuxolimab. The receptors were sampled from an adult with an advanced solid tumor such as melanoma, head and neck, liver or kidney cancer.

This clone was observed once. The CDR3 here is CASSSEGAELYGYTF. CDR3 coding DNA: TGTGCCAGCAGTTCAGAGGGGGCCGAACTCTATGGCTACACCTTC. This chain uses TRBV6-5 with TRBJ1-2; 7 bases align to TRBD1. Looked up from germline, CDR1 is MNHEY and CDR2 is SVGAGI. The CDR3 totals 15 residues. The junction had 9 bases not matched to a gene; V was cut back by 4 bases and J by 4 bases.

This clone occurred a few times. V is TRBV6-5 and J is TRBJ1-5, with 8 positions matching TRBD1. The CDR3 spans 14 residues. V lost 6 bases, J lost 4 bases, and 5 bases stayed unmatched. In germline, CDR1 is MNHEY, CDR2 SVGAGI. The CDR3 protein is CASSIQGGNQPQHF. In DNA, the CDR3 is TGTGCCAGCAGCATACAGGGGGGAAATCAGCCCCAGCATTTT.

The chain couples TRBV5-6 to TRBJ1-5; the match to TRBD1 covers 7 bases. The junction had 8 bases not matched to a gene; V was cut back by 3 bases and J by 5 bases. The length of the CDR3 is 15 residues. Per the germline V gene, CDR1 is SGHDT and CDR2 is YYEEEE. The CDR3 DNA reads TGTGCCAGCAGCTCCGGGGGACAGATATATCAGCCCCAGCATTTT. Residues: CASSSGGQIYQPQHF.

V usage is TRBV7-9 and J usage is TRBJ1-1, with D perhaps matching TRBD1 (6 bases). The germline V gene encodes CDR1 SEHNR and CDR2 FQNEAQ (reference sequence). V shed 1 base and J shed 5 bases, with 17 bases lying between them. CDR3 length equals 16 residues. The CDR3 loop reads CASSLEAGQGRTEAFF. CDR3 bases: TGTGCCAGCAGCTTAGAGGCCGGGCAGGGGAGGACTGAAGCTTTCTTT.

Regarding this clone: The junction departs from the called germline gene at one end, perhaps through a read error. The J gene is TRBJ2-6, the V gene TRBV9; tentatively, D is TRBD1 (7 bases). Germline V gives CDR1 SGDLS, CDR2 YYNGEE. The CDR3 has 14 amino acids. This CDR3 is CASSPGGQSKVLTF. The DNA for the CDR3 is TGTGCCAGCAGCCCCGGGGGACAGTCCAAGGTCCTGACTTTC.

V is TRBV6-5 and J is TRBJ1-2, with TRBD1 matching 7 bases. J lost 7 bases, V lost 0 bases, and 8 bases had no gene match. Germline-derived CDR1 and CDR2 are MNHEY and SVGAGI. This CDR3 has 15 amino acids. CDR3: CASSYSPLQGSGYTF. As DNA, the CDR3 is TGTGCCAGCAGTTACTCCCCACTACAGGGGTCTGGCTACACCTTC.

The chain recombines TRBV2 with TRBJ2-7; the D is unclear. V lost 2 bases, J lost 5 bases, and 10 bases lay in between. Germline V lookup: CDR1 SNHLY, CDR2 FYNNEI. This CDR3 comprises 13 residues. The CDR3 bases are TGTGCCAGCAGTGAACTGAGACAAGACGAGCAGTACTTC. Translated: CASSELRQDEQYF.

The J gene is TRBJ1-6, the V gene TRBV18, with 10 bases lining up with TRBD1. The V and J ends lost 5 bases and 6 bases, in that order; junction bases with no gene match: 7. This CDR3 has 16 amino acids. The germline V gene has CDR1 KGHSH and CDR2 LQKENI. CDR3 sequence (DNA): TGTGCCAGCTCAGCAAGACAGGGGGCGAGTAATTCACCCCTCCACTTT. Amino acid sequence: CASSARQGASNSPLHF.

The chain carries TRBV7-6 and TRBJ2-2; D not certain. This CDR3 region has 13 residues. Germline CDR1 is SGHVS and CDR2 is FNYEAQ. V shed 2 bases and J shed 5 bases, with 6 bases lying between them. The CDR3 DNA reads TGTGCCAGCAGCTTACAACTAACCGGGGAGCTGTTTTTT. Translated: CASSLQLTGELFF.

The V and J genes are TRBV6-1 and TRBJ2-3; either TRBD1 or TRBD2 may supply D (5 bases each). Trimming took off 7 bases at V and 2 bases at J, with 10 bases between the two ends. This CDR3 has 13 residues. Germline V lookup: CDR1 MNHNS, CDR2 SASEGT. The CDR3 spells CASKGDLTDTQYF. Here the CDR3 DNA reads TGTGCCAGCAAAGGGGACCTCACAGATACGCAGTATTTT.

The V and J genes are TRBV6-4 and TRBJ1-5; D not resolved. The V end was cut by 0 bases, the J end by 3 bases, with 12 bases between. This CDR3 contains 16 residues. The germline CDR1 and CDR2 sequences are MRHNA and SNTAGT. The CDR3 region has the DNA TGTGCCAGCAGTGACTCTGAAAGGTTGTACAATCAGCCCCAGCATTTT. Amino acid sequence: CASSDSERLYNQPQHF.

This rearrangement joins TRBV9 to TRBJ2-7; TRBD1 matches at 11 bases. The CDR3 length is 14 residues. Losses at the gene ends were 4 bases for V and 7 bases for J; bases not matched to a gene: 7. Germline loops: CDR1 SGDLS, CDR2 YYNGEE. CDR3 coding DNA: TGTGCCAGCAGCAACCTGGACAGGGGGCTTGAGCAGTACTTC. It yields the protein CASSNLDRGLEQYF.

This clone was detected once. CDR3 DNA: TGCGCCAGCAGCCAAGATCGGGGAGGATCCCAACGAAAAAACATTCAGTACTTC. Its translation is CASSQDRGGSQRKNIQYF. This chain connects TRBV4-3 to TRBJ2-4; maybe TRBD2 (6 bases). The CDR3 sequence is 18 residues long. Trimming cost V 0 bases and J 4 bases, with 19 bases left between them. CDR1 is LGHNA and CDR2 is YSLEER in the germline V gene.

A single count supports this clone. Additional DNA sequences in this sample encode the identical CDR3. The chain links TRBV6-6 to TRBJ2-7; no clear D gene. The V gene lost 5 bases and the J gene lost 4 bases, with 6 bases spanning the gap. Germline V lookup: CDR1 MNHNY, CDR2 SVGAGI (reference sequence). The CDR3 extends over 11 amino acids. CDR3 nucleotides: TGTGCCAGCAGTGCAGGATACGAGCAGTACTTC. This sequence encodes CASSAGYEQYF.

The chain uses TRBV11-1 and TRBJ1-1; TRBD1 might be the D (5 bases). Germline assignment: CDR1 SGHAT and CDR2 FQDESV (reference sequence). The V and J ends lost 5 bases and 0 bases respectively, with 16 bases between them. The CDR3 is 16 residues long. CDR3 nucleotide sequence: TGTGCCAGCAGCCTCGCGGGACGGACCTTGAACACTGAAGCTTTCTTT. It yields the protein CASSLAGRTLNTEAFF.

The chain has TRBV5-8 and TRBJ2-3; TRBD1 agrees at 8 bases. CDR3 length equals 13 residues. CDR1 is SGHTS, CDR2 YDEGEE, per germline. Trimming at V came to 9 bases and at J to 1 base, leaving 4 bases not matched to a gene. CDR3 sequence: CATRGLGTDTQYF. The CDR3 DNA reads TGTGCCACCAGGGGGCTCGGCACAGATACGCAGTATTTT.

The V gene is TRBV5-1, the J gene TRBJ2-2, with 11 bases matching TRBD2. Germline CDR1 reads SGHRS; CDR2 reads YFSETQ. CDR3 length equals 17 residues. V lost 2 bases, J lost 0 bases, and 3 bases stayed unmatched. CDR3 loop: CASSLLAGDPNTGELFF. CDR3 coding DNA: TGCGCCAGCAGCTTACTAGCGGGGGACCCGAACACCGGGGAGCTGTTTTTT.

The rearrangement joins TRBV30 to TRBJ1-6, with D possibly being TRBD1 (6 bases). V lost 0 bases to trimming and J lost 9 bases, with 15 bases between them. Germline assignment: CDR1 GTSNPN and CDR2 SVGIG (reference sequence). CDR3 length: 15 residues. The CDR3 nucleotides are TGTGCCTGGAGTGTAGGGGGGATTAGGAGTTCACCCCTCCACTTT. Its translation is CAWSVGGIRSSPLHF.

This chain joins TRBV18 and TRBJ2-1; D uncertain. V was cut by 3 bases and J by 0 bases, with 12 bases left in between. The CDR3 is 16 amino acids. CDR1 is KGHSH and CDR2 is LQKENI in the germline V gene. CDR3 sequence (DNA): TGTGCCAGCTCACCTTTGAGGTCGAGCTCCTACAATGAGCAGTTCTTC. It codes for CASSPLRSSSYNEQFF.

This clone was picked up a small number of times. The rearrangement links TRBV4-3 to TRBJ2-7, with no clear D. Germline values: CDR1 LGHNA, CDR2 YSLEER. The CDR3 has 14 amino acids. With 3 bases removed from V and 0 bases from J, the gap between germline ends came to 9 bases. CDR3 loop: CASSQDRTSYEQYF. DNA for the CDR3: TGCGCCAGCAGCCAGGACCGCACCTCCTACGAGCAGTACTTC.

The gene calls are TRBV6-5 and TRBJ1-2; TRBD1 aligns across 9 bases. This CDR3 has 15 amino acids. V was pared by 2 bases and J by 4 bases, with 5 bases of the junction left unmatched. Germline lookup yields CDR1 MNHEY and CDR2 SVGAGI. The DNA of the CDR3 is TGTGCCAGCAGTTACCGGGACAGGGATGTCTATGGCTACACCTTC. As protein: CASSYRDRDVYGYTF.

On this clone: The conserved phenylalanine or tryptophan normally closing the CDR3 is absent here, so this likely arose from a read error. This chain connects TRBV29-1 to TRBJ2-3; 8 nucleotides match TRBD2. Germline V gene lookup returns CDR1 SQVTM and CDR2 ANQGSEA. The CDR3 spans 14 residues. V was pared by 7 bases and J by 2 bases, with 8 bases of the junction left unmatched. The CDR3 is CSAGGGSSTDTQYS. CDR3 DNA sequence: TGCAGCGCCGGGGGGGGGAGCTCCACAGATACGCAGTATTCT.

J is TRBJ1-2 and V is TRBV6-5; D is perhaps TRBD1 (5 bases). The ends were cut back, 0 bases at V and 7 bases at J, with 15 bases in the middle. Germline CDR1 is MNHEY and CDR2 is SVGAGI. CDR3 length: 15 residues. The CDR3 nucleotides read TGTGCCAGCAGTTACTCGAAAGGCAGGGCACGTGGCTACACCTTC. As protein: CASSYSKGRARGYTF.

V usage is TRBV4-3 and J usage is TRBJ1-5, with D possibly TRBD1 on 5 matching bases. The V and J ends lost 4 bases and 9 bases respectively, with 10 bases between them. The CDR3 contains 12 residues. Germline V gene data show CDR1 as LGHNA and CDR2 as YSLEER. The CDR3 nucleotides read TGCGCCAGCAGCCTCCTGGGGGGGCCCCAGCATTTT. Encoded protein: CASSLLGGPQHF.

The chain couples TRBV18 to TRBJ1-3; weak D call: TRBD1 (6 bases). The CDR3 is made up of 17 amino acids. V lost 1 base and J lost 0, with 13 bases in between. The germline CDR1 and CDR2 sequences are KGHSH and LQKENI. The CDR3 nucleotides are TGTGCCAGCTCACCACAAGGGACATTTAGCTCTGGAAACACCATATATTTT. Its translation: CASSPQGTFSSGNTIYF.

This clone appeared a few times. The chain has TRBV11-2 and TRBJ2-3; tentatively, D is TRBD2 (5 bases). Trimming took 5 bases from V and 2 from J, leaving 17 bases between them. Germline CDR1 SGHAT, CDR2 FQNNGV. The CDR3 is 16 amino acids. The DNA for the CDR3 is TGTGCCAGCAGCAAAGAGGTAGCGATACCCACAGATACGCAGTATTTT. Translated, it gives CASSKEVAIPTDTQYF.

The genes are TRBV21-1 and TRBJ2-3; the table's D call of TRBD2 was not tested on the DNA. TRBV21-1 is termed a pseudogene. The CDR3 extends over 15 amino acids. The CDR3 reads CASSALASSTDTQYF. CDR3 in DNA: TGTGCCAGCAGCGCACTAGCGTCTAGCACAGATACGCAGTATTTT.

This clone appeared once. This chain uses TRBV7-8 with TRBJ2-1; 11 bases are a match to TRBD2. Losses at the gene ends were 2 bases for V and 5 bases for J; bases not matched to a gene: 5. This CDR3 is 16 amino acids long. Germline V gene data show CDR1 as SGHVS and CDR2 as FQNEAQ. The CDR3 here is CASSLRLAGRHNEQFF. In nucleotides, the CDR3 is TGTGCCAGCAGCTTACGACTAGCGGGGCGTCACAATGAGCAGTTCTTC.

Remarks on this clone: The sample holds other DNA sequences that translate to the same CDR3. The chain recombines TRBV6-5 with TRBJ1-5; a weak D match, TRBD1 (5 bases). Germline V gives CDR1 MNHEY, CDR2 SVGAGI. The germline V and J ends were trimmed by 0 bases and 2 bases, with 5 bases remaining between them. CDR3 length equals 14 residues. The CDR3 protein is CASSYSGGNQPQHF. The CDR3 bases are TGTGCCAGCAGTTACTCAGGGGGCAATCAGCCCCAGCATTTT.

The chain links TRBV5-1 to TRBJ2-3, with D perhaps matching TRBD2 (6 bases). V was shortened by 1 base and J by 5 bases, with 14 bases between the two germline ends. The CDR3 is 15 amino acids. Germline CDR1 is SGHRS and CDR2 is YFSETQ. CDR3 in amino acids: CASSLWGVGIDTQYF. DNA of the CDR3: TGCGCCAGCAGCTTGTGGGGGGTCGGGATAGATACGCAGTATTTT. The entire variable domain, with the rest obtained from reference TRBV5-1 and TRBJ2-3, is as follows: KAGVTQTPRYLIKTRGQQVTLSCSPISGHRSVSWYQQTPGQGLQFLFEYFSETQRNKGNFPGRFSGRQFSNSRSEMNVSTLELGDSALYLCASSLWGVGIDTQYFGPGTRLTVL.